This T cell receptor (beta chain) was recorded in a study of OX40 agonist ivuxolimab in advanced cancers. Turning to the study itself: Cohort: around 83% men, mean age roughly 60, aged roughly 23 to 79.

TCRdb's table, derived via immunoSEQ multiplex PCR, lists solely in-frame clones and lacks some. The repertoire consists of about 96,000 clones, with approximately 80% occurring once and the leading ten covering about 5.8%. Patients were ruled out by autoimmune disease history or systemic immunosuppression. The CDR3 is 14 residues long. Germline V lookup: CDR1 MNHEY, CDR2 SMNVEV (reference sequence). V was cut by 0 bases and J by 5 bases, with 10 bases left in between. This material consisted of CD4+ or CD8+ T cells sorted from blood, taken in a trial of the OX40 agonist ivuxolimab. The chain employs TRBV27 and TRBJ1-1, with unresolved D. The origin of this receptor is an adult with an advanced solid tumor such as melanoma, head and neck, liver or kidney cancer. The CDR3 nucleotides read TGTGCCAGCAGTTTATCGGTGGGTTGGACTGAAGCTTTCTTT. Translation gives CASSLSVGWTEAFF.